The 15 T cell receptor beta chains presented below share a single source sample, sequenced in a study of blood T cell repertoires in COVID-19 (dated by TCRdb to 2018 to 2020). The library relied on the immunoSEQ multiplex PCR assay. TCRdb obtained this table from immuneACCESS and retained in-frame rearrangements with V and J assigned. These tables miss some clones; where compared with another copy, unresolved V genes account for less than half of the shortfall, and the remainder is unexplained. The sample includes hundreds of thousands of clones, with around 88% observed a single time. The ten top clones hold roughly 12% of the sample. Sequenced input: peripheral blood. These receptors all come from a woman aged 45-59 years with COVID-19, enrolled during active disease.

This clone was seen only a few times. The chain couples TRBV30 to TRBJ1-2; perhaps TRBD1 as D (5 bases). The CDR3 runs to 14 residues. Trimming cost V 4 bases and J 1 base, with 13 bases left between them. The germline CDR1 and CDR2 sequences are GTSNPN and SVGIG (reference sequence). The CDR3 is CAWTAGRGNYGYTF. The CDR3 DNA reads as TGTGCCTGGACCGCAGGGAGGGGTAACTATGGCTACACCTTC.

The chain recombines TRBV9 with TRBJ1-1; D gene unclear. Trimming left V 4 bases short and J 4 bases short, with 14 bases between. Germline assignment: CDR1 SGDLS and CDR2 YYNGEE. The CDR3 is 14 amino acids. The CDR3 sequence: CASSTGLSSTEAFF. CDR3 nucleotides: TGTGCCAGCAGCACTGGACTCTCGAGCACTGAAGCTTTCTTT.

This chain joins TRBV11-2 and TRBJ1-1, with D perhaps matching TRBD1 (5 bases). The germline gives CDR1 SGHAT, CDR2 FQNNGV. This CDR3 comprises 13 residues. Between the trimmed V and J ends, which lost 2 bases and 4 bases, there was a span of 8 bases. The CDR3 loop is CASSLSGPTEAFF. The CDR3 coding sequence is TGTGCCAGCAGCTTATCAGGGCCCACTGAAGCTTTCTTT.

V usage is TRBV4-1 and J usage is TRBJ1-2, with 7 bases identical to TRBD1. The germline V gene has CDR1 MGHRA and CDR2 YSYEKL. V gave up 3 bases and J gave up 2 bases; unmatched junction bases: 0. CDR3 length: 13 residues. CDR3 sequence reads: CASSQTGNYGYTF. The CDR3, as DNA: TGCGCCAGCAGCCAGACAGGGAACTATGGCTACACCTTC.

This clone has only a few counts. The V and J genes are TRBV6-5 and TRBJ1-1; D is ambiguous. This CDR3 has 13 residues. V was cut by 3 bases and J by 1 base, with 6 bases left in between. Germline V CDR1 and CDR2: MNHEY, SVGAGI. The CDR3 coding sequence is TGTGCCAGCAGTTATAGCCAGAACACTGAAGCTTTCTTT. This sequence encodes CASSYSQNTEAFF.

CDR3 bases: TGTGCCAGCAGCGACGTGGGACAGGTTTCCTACGAGCAGTACTTC. Translated, it gives CASSDVGQVSYEQYF. The chain employs TRBV5-6 and TRBJ2-7; 8 bases match TRBD1. This CDR3 comprises 15 residues. Germline values: CDR1 SGHDT, CDR2 YYEEEE. J was trimmed by 1 base and V by 4 bases; bases with no gene match: 7.

The chain has TRBV5-1 and TRBJ1-4, with 8 bases lining up with TRBD1. This CDR3 has 16 residues. Germline CDR1 is SGHRS and CDR2 is YFSETQ. J was trimmed by 2 bases and V by 0 bases; bases with no gene match: 3. CDR3 coding DNA: TGCGCCAGCAGCTTGGGACAGGGGCCCACTAATGAAAAACTGTTTTTT. Amino acid sequence: CASSLGQGPTNEKLFF.

The rearrangement joins TRBV5-1 to TRBJ2-1; 9 nucleotides match TRBD2. Looked up from germline, CDR1 is SGHRS and CDR2 is YFSETQ. J lost 2 bases, V lost 4 bases, and 7 bases had no gene match. The CDR3 has 16 residues. In DNA, the CDR3 is TGCGCCAGCAGCCCCCTGACTAGCGGAGCCTACAATGAGCAGTTCTTC. Amino acid sequence: CASSPLTSGAYNEQFF.

In DNA form, the CDR3 reads TGTGCCACCAGTGATTGGACAGGGGGCAGCTATGGCTACACCTTC. Encoded protein: CATSDWTGGSYGYTF. The rearrangement links TRBV24-1 to TRBJ1-2, with 11 bases matching TRBD1. The V segment lost 2 bases and the J segment 4 bases; nucleotides outside the gene matches: 2. This CDR3 contains 15 residues. Germline V gene lookup returns CDR1 KGHDR and CDR2 SFDVKD.

This clone was seen only once. The genes are TRBV9 and TRBJ1-1, with D possibly being TRBD1 (5 bases). Trimming removed 4 bases from V and 3 bases from J, with 10 bases in between. The CDR3 runs 13 residues. The germline V gene encodes CDR1 SGDLS and CDR2 YYNGEE. CDR3 amino acids: CASSSRGDTEAFF. In DNA, the CDR3 is TGTGCCAGCAGCTCCCGGGGGGACACTGAAGCTTTCTTT.

The chain joins TRBV24-1 to TRBJ1-4; D might be TRBD1 (6 bases). This CDR3 has 17 amino acids. The V and J ends lost 6 bases and 1 base respectively, with 17 bases between them. CDR1 and CDR2 (germline): KGHDR, SFDVKD. The CDR3 loop reads CATSNQGPKRTNEKLFF. As DNA, the CDR3 is TGTGCCACCAGTAATCAGGGGCCCAAACGAACTAATGAAAAACTGTTTTTT.

The rearrangement uses TRBV9 and TRBJ2-3; 7 nucleotides line up with TRBD1. After removal of 3 bases from V and 2 bases from J, the junction contained 18 bases not matched to a gene. Germline values: CDR1 SGDLS, CDR2 YYNGEE. This CDR3 has 19 residues. CDR3 sequence (DNA): TGTGCCAGCAGCGATCCGCGTACGGGACAGCAGACTTCCACAGATACGCAGTATTTT. Translating gives CASSDPRTGQQTSTDTQYF.

J is TRBJ1-4 and V is TRBV2; D gene uncertain. V lost 3 bases and J lost 8, with 10 bases in between. The CDR3 sequence is 13 residues long. CDR1 SNHLY and CDR2 FYNNEI come from the germline V gene. The CDR3 nucleotides are TGTGCCAGCAGTGACGGCAGGAAGGAAAAACTGTTTTTT. As protein: CASSDGRKEKLFF.

The chain is built from TRBV27 and TRBJ2-1; possibly TRBD1 for D (6 bases). The CDR3 has 14 residues. The germline V gene has CDR1 MNHEY and CDR2 SMNVEV (reference sequence). The V and J ends lost 0 bases and 10 bases respectively, with 13 bases between them. The CDR3: CASSLSPGAQEQFF. The CDR3, as DNA: TGTGCCAGCAGTTTATCCCCAGGGGCACAAGAGCAGTTCTTC.

Regarding this clone: At the DNA level, this CDR3 is encoded by other sequences in the same sample as well. The chain uses TRBV6-5 and TRBJ2-7; TRBD1 matches at 8 bases. Losses at the gene ends were 5 bases for V and 3 bases for J; bases not matched to a gene: 6. CDR3 length: 14 amino acids. Germline assignment: CDR1 MNHEY and CDR2 SVGAGI. The CDR3 nucleotides read TGTGCCAGCAGTCGCATCGACAGGGGCTACGAGCAGTACTTC. The encoded protein is CASSRIDRGYEQYF.